The 25 T cell receptor beta chains below were found in one sample sequenced in a study of T cells in Graves' hyperthyroidism and ophthalmopathy. Researchers took RNA transcripts and amplified the TCR beta CDR3 regions from them. HTBI primers drove first-round RT-PCR of the TCR CDR3. Each CDR3 protein is one row after TCRdb ran MiXCR on the multiplex PCR reads. This repertoire shows around 300,000 distinct CDR3 sequences, approximately 19% found once; its top ten account for under 45%. The sequenced sample consisted of blood. These TCRs come from a man aged 50 to 60 with Graves' ophthalmopathy.

This clonotype was found many times. The chain carries TRBV28 and TRBJ2-7; the D gene is possibly TRBD1 (6 bases). CDR3 length: 14 amino acids. Trimming removed 7 bases at V and 2 bases at J, with 15 bases between. CDR1 is MDHEN, CDR2 SYDVKM, per germline. CDR3 nucleotide sequence: TGTGCCAGCACCCTCGGGACACCACCCTACGAGCAGTACTTC. This codes for CASTLGTPPYEQYF.

This clonotype was observed a handful of times. The rearrangement uses TRBV19 and TRBJ2-2; D uncertain. CDR1 and CDR2 from the germline V gene are LNHDA and SQIVND (reference sequence). Trimming took off 8 bases at V and 4 bases at J, with 11 bases between the two ends. The CDR3 extends over 13 amino acids. CDR3 sequence reads: CASLAWGTGELFF. The DNA of the CDR3 is TGTGCCAGTCTGGCTTGGGGCACCGGGGAGCTGTTTTTT.

There are a few counts of this clonotype. The chain recombines TRBV5-1 with TRBJ2-2; 7 bases are a match to TRBD2. Germline assignment: CDR1 SGHRS and CDR2 YFSETQ. V was clipped by 9 bases and J by 2 bases; unmatched bases: 4. The CDR3 has 13 amino acids. For the CDR3, the DNA is TGCGCCACGGGACTACAAAACACCGGGGAGCTGTTTTTT. Translated: CATGLQNTGELFF.

This chain links TRBV28 with TRBJ2-1; 12 nucleotides line up with TRBD1. CDR3 length: 16 residues. The V gene's germline CDR1 is MDHEN and CDR2 SYDVKM. V gave up 3 bases and J gave up 10 bases; unmatched junction bases: 10. In nucleotides, the CDR3 is TGTGCCAGCAGTTTGTTTGGGACAGGGGGCTCGAGGGAGCAGTTCTTC. Its protein product is CASSLFGTGGSREQFF.

V usage is TRBV24-1 and J usage is TRBJ2-5; 9 nucleotides align to TRBD1. CDR1 KGHDR and CDR2 SFDVKD come from the germline V gene. Unmatched junction bases numbered 3, after V lost 2 bases and J lost 3 bases. The CDR3 loop spans 15 amino acids. This CDR3 reads CATSDSGQGKETQYF. CDR3 in DNA: TGTGCCACCAGTGATTCGGGACAGGGAAAAGAGACCCAGTACTTC.

The table lists this clonotype with a few counts. The chain employs TRBV24-1 and TRBJ1-2, with a tentative D call TRBD1 (6 bases). The CDR3 has 13 amino acids. V was cut by 4 bases and J by 8 bases, with 13 bases left in between. Germline assignment: CDR1 KGHDR and CDR2 SFDVKD. CDR3 amino acids: CATSEAGGRGYTF. CDR3 DNA: TGTGCCACCAGTGAGGCCGGGGGGCGAGGCTACACCTTC.

This clonotype was detected a few times. V usage is TRBV3-1 and J usage is TRBJ1-5; TRBD1 agrees at 7 bases. The CDR3 consists of 14 residues. Germline lookup yields CDR1 LGHDT and CDR2 YNNKEL (reference sequence). V was clipped by 9 bases and J by 0 bases; unmatched bases: 5. CDR3 sequence (DNA): TGTGCCAGGAGGGGGCCTTTTAGCAATCAGCCCCAGCATTTT. The encoded protein is CARRGPFSNQPQHF.

At least ten counts were recorded for this clonotype. The chain carries TRBV28 and TRBJ2-4; maybe TRBD2 (6 bases). This CDR3 comprises 14 residues. The V gene lost 5 bases and the J gene lost 0 bases, with 8 bases spanning the gap. The germline V gene encodes CDR1 MDHEN and CDR2 SYDVKM. CDR3 in DNA: TGTGCCAGCAGTGGAGGGGTAGCCAAAAACATTCAGTACTTC. This encodes CASSGGVAKNIQYF.

In its sample, this clonotype was seen many times. The CDR3 region is CASSPTPGHSSYNEQFF. In DNA form, the CDR3 reads TGTGCCAGCAGCCCTACCCCGGGACACAGCTCCTACAATGAGCAGTTCTTC. This chain uses TRBV12-3 or TRBV12-4 with TRBJ2-1; D may be TRBD1 (6 bases). There are 17 residues in the CDR3. Trimming left V 6 bases short and J 0 bases short, with 18 bases between.

The rearrangement uses TRBV30 and TRBJ2-3, with a weak D call TRBD1 (5 bases). Per germline, CDR1 GTSNPN and CDR2 SVGIG (reference sequence). V was cut by 4 bases and J by 0 bases, with 14 bases left in between. This CDR3 has 15 amino acids. The CDR3 is CAWTRVGASTDTQYF. For the CDR3, the DNA is TGTGCCTGGACCCGGGTAGGGGCTAGCACAGATACGCAGTATTTT.

In its sample, this clonotype was seen a few times. The chain couples TRBV9 to TRBJ1-6; weak D call: TRBD1 (5 bases). This CDR3 is 15 amino acids long. The V end was cut by 0 bases, the J end by 7 bases, with 11 bases between. Germline values: CDR1 SGDLS, CDR2 YYNGEE. The CDR3 DNA sequence: TGTGCCAGCAGCGTAGGGGAGGGGTCGAATTCACCCCTCCACTTT. It codes for CASSVGEGSNSPLHF.

This clonotype was counted ten times or more. V is TRBV5-1 and J is TRBJ2-7; 7 bases map to TRBD2. The germline V gene has CDR1 SGHRS and CDR2 YFSETQ. The CDR3 covers 15 residues. The J segment lost 3 bases and the V segment lost 5 bases, leaving 11 bases of the junction unmatched. The CDR3 sequence: CASSTERGSNYEQYF. The DNA for the CDR3 is TGCGCCAGCAGTACGGAGCGGGGCTCTAACTACGAGCAGTACTTC.

This clonotype occurred many times. This chain uses TRBV3-1 with TRBJ1-2; weak D call: TRBD1 (5 bases). The germline V and J ends were trimmed by 7 bases and 7 bases, with 10 bases remaining between them. CDR1 and CDR2 from the germline V gene are LGHDT and YNNKEL (reference sequence). CDR3 length: 11 residues. Here the CDR3 DNA reads TGTGCCAGCAAGGGGACGGGTGGCTACACCTTC. This codes for CASKGTGGYTF.

This clonotype was counted many times. The chain links TRBV11-2 to TRBJ2-7; 9 nucleotides agree with TRBD2. J lost 3 bases, V lost 5 bases, and 8 bases had no gene match. Germline CDR1 SGHAT, CDR2 FQNNGV. This CDR3 region has 15 residues. CDR3 region: CASSPRTSENYEQYF. The CDR3 nucleotides are TGTGCCAGCAGCCCAAGGACTAGCGAGAACTACGAGCAGTACTTC.

This clonotype was found many times. This chain uses TRBV2 with TRBJ1-2, with a weak D call TRBD1 (6 bases). Germline values: CDR1 SNHLY, CDR2 FYNNEI. Trimming took off 7 bases at V and 8 bases at J, with 17 bases between the two ends. The CDR3 is 13 amino acids. The CDR3 protein is CASTLNPTGGYTF. The CDR3 DNA reads TGTGCCAGCACCCTCAATCCTACAGGGGGCTACACCTTC.

This clonotype was recorded at least ten times. Here the CDR3 reads CASTRDQQETQYF. CDR3 DNA sequence: TGTGCCAGCACCCGGGACCAACAAGAGACCCAGTACTTC. The V call is TRBV2, the J call TRBJ2-5, with D perhaps assigned TRBD1 or TRBD2 (5 bases each). Trimming removed 7 bases at V and 2 bases at J, with 11 bases between. The CDR3 has 13 residues. Per the germline V gene, CDR1 is SNHLY and CDR2 is FYNNEI.

This clonotype was picked up many times. This rearrangement joins TRBV20-1 to TRBJ2-5; TRBD2 is a possible D gene (6 bases). The V gene's germline CDR1 is DFQATT and CDR2 SNEGSKA (reference sequence). V lost 1 base, J lost 5 bases, and 17 bases lay in between. This CDR3 spans 15 amino acids. DNA for the CDR3: TGCAGTGCTAGAGTTCCGCCCCCTGGGGGGGAGACCCAGTACTTC. Translated: CSARVPPPGGETQYF.

This clonotype was recorded a few times. The rearrangement joins TRBV7-9 to TRBJ2-1, with TRBD2 as a possible D gene (5 bases). Germline V gives CDR1 SEHNR, CDR2 FQNEAQ (reference sequence). The germline V and J ends were trimmed by 4 bases and 2 bases, with 12 bases remaining between them. The CDR3 runs 15 residues. The CDR3, as DNA: TGTGCCAGCAGCTCAAGGGTGAGGGCCTACAATGAGCAGTTCTTC. This gives the protein CASSSRVRAYNEQFF.

At least ten counts were recorded for this clonotype. The chain has TRBV20-1 and TRBJ2-7; a possible D gene is TRBD2 (5 bases). Germline V gives CDR1 DFQATT, CDR2 SNEGSKA (reference sequence). Trimming shortened V by 6 bases and J by 4 bases, and 10 bases separated the two germline ends. The CDR3 sequence is 11 residues long. The CDR3 region has the DNA TGCAGTGCGCCCGGCGGGTACGAGCAGTACTTC. Protein sequence: CSAPGGYEQYF.

A single count supports this clonotype. V is TRBV4-1 and J is TRBJ1-6, with D possibly TRBD1 on 5 matching bases. Germline CDR1 and CDR2: MGHRA and YSYEKL. V dropped 1 base and J dropped 0 bases, with 13 bases sitting between them. The CDR3 sequence is 18 residues long. This CDR3 reads CASSQGTSRSSYNSPLHF. The DNA for the CDR3 is TGCGCCAGCAGCCAAGGGACATCCAGGAGCTCCTATAATTCACCCCTCCACTTT.

The chain recombines TRBV6-1 with TRBJ2-7; D is unresolved. The CDR3 has 14 amino acids. Trimming shortened V by 5 bases and J by 3 bases, and 14 bases separated the two germline ends. Looked up from germline, CDR1 is MNHNS and CDR2 is SASEGT. CDR3 sequence reads: CASSTRAVSYEQYF. The CDR3 DNA sequence: TGTGCCAGCAGTACCCGGGCAGTAAGCTACGAGCAGTACTTC.

The gene calls are TRBV28 and TRBJ1-1, with D tentatively TRBD1 (5 bases). The ends were cut back, 5 bases at V and 1 base at J, with 14 bases in the middle. The CDR3 is 15 residues long. Germline CDR1 reads MDHEN; CDR2 reads SYDVKM. The CDR3 DNA sequence: TGTGCCAGCAGTCCTATGGGGCGGACGAACACTGAAGCTTTCTTT. Protein sequence: CASSPMGRTNTEAFF.

This sequence joins TRBV5-1 and TRBJ2-4, with D possibly called TRBD1 or TRBD2 (5 bases each). The germline V gene has CDR1 SGHRS and CDR2 YFSETQ. This CDR3 comprises 11 residues. V shed 7 bases and J shed 9 bases, with 11 bases lying between them. CDR3 coding DNA: TGCGCCAGCGGGAATGGGGGCATTCAGTACTTC. It codes for CASGNGGIQYF.

This rearrangement joins TRBV10-2 to TRBJ1-4; D ambiguous. Germline V lookup: CDR1 WSHSY, CDR2 SAAADI. The CDR3 sequence is 15 residues long. The V gene lost 4 bases and the J gene lost 3 bases, with 12 bases spanning the gap. The CDR3 loop is CASSGREAPNEKLFF. CDR3 in DNA: TGCGCCAGCAGTGGCCGGGAAGCACCTAATGAAAAACTGTTTTTT.

This clonotype appeared many times. The V call is TRBV5-1, the J call TRBJ1-2; 7 positions match TRBD1. CDR3 length: 14 amino acids. V lost 0 bases, J lost 5 bases, and 4 bases stayed unmatched. CDR1 and CDR2 (germline): SGHRS, YFSETQ. The CDR3 region is CASSLGDREYGYTF. In DNA, the CDR3 is TGCGCCAGCAGCTTGGGGGACAGAGAGTATGGCTACACCTTC.